This T cell receptor beta chain emerged from a study of T cell clonality in common variable immunodeficiency. Whole-study findings and limits: CVID patient heterogeneity limited repertoire-clinical complication correlations. Reportedly, TCR beta sequences from common variable immunodeficiency showed fewer deletions and N-nucleotide insertions.

Worth noting for this clone: Its antigen is undetermined. The missing CDR3 end, 3 residues past where the read stops, is filled in from the germline J gene.

Between the trimmed V and J ends, which lost 3 bases and 3 bases, there was a span of 6 bases. The CDR3 has 11 residues. Germline V CDR1 and CDR2: GTSNPN, SVGIG (reference sequence). Clones were sequenced by immunoSEQ multiplex PCR, and TCRdb holds only the in-frame ones, with some missing. Observed in the sample are more than 25,000 clones, none of them singletons. Material: peripheral blood mononuclear cells. The chain joins TRBV30 to TRBJ2-7, with no clear D. This clonotype originated in a human donor with common variable immunodeficiency. The CDR3 loop is CAWSLNYEQYF. Incomplete CDR3 DNA: TGTGCCTGGAGCTTAAACTACGAG.